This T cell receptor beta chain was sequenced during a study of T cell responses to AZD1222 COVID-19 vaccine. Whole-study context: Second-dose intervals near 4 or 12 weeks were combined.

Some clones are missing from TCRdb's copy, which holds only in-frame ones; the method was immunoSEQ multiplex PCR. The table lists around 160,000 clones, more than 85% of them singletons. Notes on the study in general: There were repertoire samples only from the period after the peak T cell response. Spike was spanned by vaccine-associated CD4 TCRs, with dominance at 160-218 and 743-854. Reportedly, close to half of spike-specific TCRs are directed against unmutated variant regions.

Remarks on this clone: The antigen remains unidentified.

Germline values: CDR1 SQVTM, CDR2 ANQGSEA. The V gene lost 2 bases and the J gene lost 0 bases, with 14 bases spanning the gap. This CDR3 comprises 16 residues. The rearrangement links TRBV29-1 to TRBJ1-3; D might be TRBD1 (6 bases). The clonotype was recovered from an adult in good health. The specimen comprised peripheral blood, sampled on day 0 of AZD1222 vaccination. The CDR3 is CSVEQTRGYSGNTIYF. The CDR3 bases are TGCAGCGTTGAACAGACTAGGGGGTACTCTGGAAACACCATATATTTT.